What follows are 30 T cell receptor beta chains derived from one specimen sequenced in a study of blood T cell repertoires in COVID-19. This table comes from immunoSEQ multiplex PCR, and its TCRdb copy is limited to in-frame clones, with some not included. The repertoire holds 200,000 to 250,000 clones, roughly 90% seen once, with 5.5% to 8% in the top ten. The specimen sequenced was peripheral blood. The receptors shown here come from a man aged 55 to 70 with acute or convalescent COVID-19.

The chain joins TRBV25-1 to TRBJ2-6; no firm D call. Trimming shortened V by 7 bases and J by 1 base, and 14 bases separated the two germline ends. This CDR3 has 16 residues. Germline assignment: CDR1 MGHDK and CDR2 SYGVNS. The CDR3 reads CASTKTRSSGANVLTF. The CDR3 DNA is TGTGCCAGCACCAAGACACGTTCTTCTGGGGCCAACGTCCTGACTTTC.

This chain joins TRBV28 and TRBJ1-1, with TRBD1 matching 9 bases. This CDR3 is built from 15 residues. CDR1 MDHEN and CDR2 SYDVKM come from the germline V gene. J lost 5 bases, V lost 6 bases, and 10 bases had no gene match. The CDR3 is CASSLNRGRSTEAFF. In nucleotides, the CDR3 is TGTGCCAGCAGCCTCAACAGGGGGCGTTCAACTGAAGCTTTCTTT.

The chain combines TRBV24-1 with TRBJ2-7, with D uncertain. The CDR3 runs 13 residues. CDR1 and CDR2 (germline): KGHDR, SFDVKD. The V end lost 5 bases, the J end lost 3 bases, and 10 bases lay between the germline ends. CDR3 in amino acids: CATSAGGSYEQYF. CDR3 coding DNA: TGTGCCACCAGTGCTGGCGGAAGCTACGAGCAGTACTTC.

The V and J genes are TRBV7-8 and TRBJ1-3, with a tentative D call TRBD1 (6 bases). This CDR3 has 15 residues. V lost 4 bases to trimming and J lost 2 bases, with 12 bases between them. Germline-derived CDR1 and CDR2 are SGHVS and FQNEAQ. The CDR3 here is CASSSQGSAGNTIYF. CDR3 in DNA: TGTGCCAGCAGCTCACAGGGCTCGGCTGGAAACACCATATATTTT.

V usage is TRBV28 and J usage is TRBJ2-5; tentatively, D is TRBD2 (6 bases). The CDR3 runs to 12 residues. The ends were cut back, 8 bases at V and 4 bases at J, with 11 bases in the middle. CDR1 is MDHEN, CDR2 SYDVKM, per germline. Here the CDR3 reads CASGGIIETQYF. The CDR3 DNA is TGTGCCAGCGGCGGGATCATAGAGACCCAGTACTTC. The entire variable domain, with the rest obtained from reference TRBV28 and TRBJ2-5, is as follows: DVKVTQSSRYLVKRTGEKVFLECVQDMDHENMFWYRQDPGLGLRLIYFSYDVKMKEKGDIPEGYSVSREKKERFSLILESASTNQTSMYLCASGGIIETQYFGPGTRLLVL.

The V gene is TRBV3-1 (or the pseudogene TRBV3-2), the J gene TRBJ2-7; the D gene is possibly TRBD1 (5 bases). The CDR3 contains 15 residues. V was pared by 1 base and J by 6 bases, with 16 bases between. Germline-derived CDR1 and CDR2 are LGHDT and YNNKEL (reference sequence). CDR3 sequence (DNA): TGTGCCAGCAGCCAAGTGCCAGGGTCCTGGTGCGAGCAGTACTTC. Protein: CASSQVPGSWCEQYF.

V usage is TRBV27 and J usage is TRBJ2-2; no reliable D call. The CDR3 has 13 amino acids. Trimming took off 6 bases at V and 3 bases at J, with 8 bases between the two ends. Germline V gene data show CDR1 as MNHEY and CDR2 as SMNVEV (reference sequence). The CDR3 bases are TGTGCCAGCAGACCAACATACACCGGGGAGCTGTTTTTT. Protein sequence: CASRPTYTGELFF.

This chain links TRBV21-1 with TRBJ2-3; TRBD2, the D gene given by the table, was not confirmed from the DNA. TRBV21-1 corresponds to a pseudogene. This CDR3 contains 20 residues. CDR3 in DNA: TGTGCCAGCAGCAAAGCGCCTATTTCTCAGGGACTTTCAAACACAGATACGCAGTATTTT. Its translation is CASSKAPISQGLSNTDTQYF.

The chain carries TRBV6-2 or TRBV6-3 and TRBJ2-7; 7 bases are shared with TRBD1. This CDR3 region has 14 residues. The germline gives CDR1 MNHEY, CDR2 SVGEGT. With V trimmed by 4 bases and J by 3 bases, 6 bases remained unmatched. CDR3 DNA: TGTGCCAGCAGTTGGGACAGTGTGAGCTACGAGCAGTACTTC. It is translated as CASSWDSVSYEQYF.

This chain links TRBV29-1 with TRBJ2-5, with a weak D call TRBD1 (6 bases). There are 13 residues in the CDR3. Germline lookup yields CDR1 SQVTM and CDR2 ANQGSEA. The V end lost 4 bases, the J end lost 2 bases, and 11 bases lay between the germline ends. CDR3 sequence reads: CSVGGQGQETQYF. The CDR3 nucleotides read TGCAGCGTTGGCGGGCAGGGGCAAGAGACCCAGTACTTC.

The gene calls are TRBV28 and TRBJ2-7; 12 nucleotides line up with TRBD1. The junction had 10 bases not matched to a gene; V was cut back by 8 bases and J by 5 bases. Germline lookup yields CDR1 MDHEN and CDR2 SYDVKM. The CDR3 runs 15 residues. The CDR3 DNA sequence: TGTGCCAGCGGGTCAACGGGACAGGGGGCGGACGAGCAGTACTTC. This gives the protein CASGSTGQGADEQYF.

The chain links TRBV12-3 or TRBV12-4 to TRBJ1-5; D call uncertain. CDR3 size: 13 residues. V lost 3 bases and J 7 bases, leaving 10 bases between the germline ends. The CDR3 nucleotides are TGTGCCAGCAGTTTGGCGGTTAAACAGCCCCAGCATTTT. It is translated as CASSLAVKQPQHF.

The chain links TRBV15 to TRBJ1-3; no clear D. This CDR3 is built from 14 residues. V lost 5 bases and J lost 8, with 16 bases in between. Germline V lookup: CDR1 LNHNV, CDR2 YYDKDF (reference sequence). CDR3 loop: CATSSRSQGDTIYF. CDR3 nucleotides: TGTGCCACCAGCTCCCGATCGCAAGGAGACACCATATATTTT. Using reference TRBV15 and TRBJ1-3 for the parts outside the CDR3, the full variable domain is DAMVIQNPRYQVTQFGKPVTLSCSQTLNHNVMYWYQQKSSQAPKLLFHYYDKDFNNEADTPDNFQSRRPNTSFCFLDIRSPGLGDTAMYLCATSSRSQGDTIYFGEGSWLTVV.

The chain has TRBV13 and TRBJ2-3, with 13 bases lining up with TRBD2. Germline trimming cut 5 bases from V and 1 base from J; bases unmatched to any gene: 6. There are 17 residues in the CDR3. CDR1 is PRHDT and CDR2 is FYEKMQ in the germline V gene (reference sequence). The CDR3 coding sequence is TGTGCCAGCAGCACTAAAGGACTAGCGGGGGGCACAGATACGCAGTATTTT. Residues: CASSTKGLAGGTDTQYF. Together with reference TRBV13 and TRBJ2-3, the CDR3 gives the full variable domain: AAGVIQSPRHLIKEKRETATLKCYPIPRHDTVYWYQQGPGQDPQFLISFYEKMQSDKGSIPDRFSAQQFSDYHSELNMSSLELGDSALYFCASSTKGLAGGTDTQYFGPGTRLTVL.

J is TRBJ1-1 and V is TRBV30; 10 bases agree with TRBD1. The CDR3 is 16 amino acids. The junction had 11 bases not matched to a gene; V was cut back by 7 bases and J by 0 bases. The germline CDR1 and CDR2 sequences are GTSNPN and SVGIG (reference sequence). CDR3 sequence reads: CASGEDRGFMNTEAFF. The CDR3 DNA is TGTGCCTCGGGAGAGGACAGGGGGTTCATGAACACTGAAGCTTTCTTT.

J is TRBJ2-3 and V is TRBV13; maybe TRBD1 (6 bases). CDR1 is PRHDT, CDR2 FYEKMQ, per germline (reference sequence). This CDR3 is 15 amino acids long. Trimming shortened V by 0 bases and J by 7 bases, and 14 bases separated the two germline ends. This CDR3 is CASSLGGQGTYTQYF. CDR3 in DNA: TGTGCCAGCAGCTTAGGGGGGCAGGGGACCTATACGCAGTATTTT.

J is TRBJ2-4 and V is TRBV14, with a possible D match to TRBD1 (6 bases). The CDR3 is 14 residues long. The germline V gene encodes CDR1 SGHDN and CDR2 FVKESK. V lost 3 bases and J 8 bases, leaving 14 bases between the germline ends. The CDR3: CASSHPLTGHIQYF. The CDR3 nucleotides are TGTGCCAGCAGCCATCCTTTAACAGGGCACATTCAGTACTTC.

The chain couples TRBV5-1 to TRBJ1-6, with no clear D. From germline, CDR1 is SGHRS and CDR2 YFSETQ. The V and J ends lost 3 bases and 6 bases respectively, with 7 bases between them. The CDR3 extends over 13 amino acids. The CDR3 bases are TGCGCCAGCAGCTCAGGAGGTAATTCACCCCTCCACTTT. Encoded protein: CASSSGGNSPLHF.

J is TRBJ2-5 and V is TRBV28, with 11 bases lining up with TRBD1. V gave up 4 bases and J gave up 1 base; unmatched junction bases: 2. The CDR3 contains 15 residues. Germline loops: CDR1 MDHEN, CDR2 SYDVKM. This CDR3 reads CASSSGQGAQETQYF. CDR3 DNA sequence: TGTGCCAGCAGTTCCGGACAGGGGGCCCAAGAGACCCAGTACTTC.

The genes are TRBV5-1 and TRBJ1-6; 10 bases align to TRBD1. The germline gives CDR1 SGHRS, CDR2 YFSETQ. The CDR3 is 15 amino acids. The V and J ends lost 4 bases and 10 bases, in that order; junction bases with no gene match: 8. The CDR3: CASSPARTGGSPLHF. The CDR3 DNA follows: TGCGCCAGCAGCCCAGCGAGGACAGGGGGATCACCCCTCCACTTT.

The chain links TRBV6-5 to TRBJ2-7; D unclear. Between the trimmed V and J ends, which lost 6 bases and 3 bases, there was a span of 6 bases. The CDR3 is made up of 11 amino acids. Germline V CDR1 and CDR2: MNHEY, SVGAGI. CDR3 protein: CASRSDYEQYF. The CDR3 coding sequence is TGTGCCAGCAGAAGCGACTACGAGCAGTACTTC.

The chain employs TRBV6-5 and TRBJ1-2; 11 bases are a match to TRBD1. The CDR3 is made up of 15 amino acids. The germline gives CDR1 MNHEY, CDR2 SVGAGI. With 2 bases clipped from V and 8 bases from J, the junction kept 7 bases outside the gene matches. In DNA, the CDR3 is TGTGCCAGCAGTTACCGGATCGGGACAGGGGGAGGCTACACCTTC. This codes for CASSYRIGTGGGYTF.

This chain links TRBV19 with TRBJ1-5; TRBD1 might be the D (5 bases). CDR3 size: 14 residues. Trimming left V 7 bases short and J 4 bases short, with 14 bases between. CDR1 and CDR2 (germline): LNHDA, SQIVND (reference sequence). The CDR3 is CASIPSGGNQPQHF. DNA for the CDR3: TGTGCCAGTATCCCCAGCGGGGGGAATCAGCCCCAGCATTTT.

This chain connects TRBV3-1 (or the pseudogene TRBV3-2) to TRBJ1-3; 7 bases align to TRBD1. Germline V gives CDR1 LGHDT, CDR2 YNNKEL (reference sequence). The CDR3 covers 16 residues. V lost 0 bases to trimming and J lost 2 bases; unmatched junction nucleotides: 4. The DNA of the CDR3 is TGTGCCAGCAGCCAAGATCTAACAGGGGCTGGAAACACCATATATTTT. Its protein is CASSQDLTGAGNTIYF.

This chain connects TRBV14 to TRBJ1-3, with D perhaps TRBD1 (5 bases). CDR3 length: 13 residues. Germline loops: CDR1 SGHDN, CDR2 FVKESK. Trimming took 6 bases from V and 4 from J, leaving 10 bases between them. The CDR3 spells CASRRGAGNTIYF. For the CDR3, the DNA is TGTGCCAGCAGGCGGGGCGCCGGAAACACCATATATTTT.

In DNA form, the CDR3 reads TGTGCCAGCAGCGTTGGAGCAGGGTCTGAAAAACTGTTTTTT. Translated: CASSVGAGSEKLFF. The chain carries TRBV9 and TRBJ1-4; weak D call: TRBD1 (5 bases). Germline lookup yields CDR1 SGDLS and CDR2 YYNGEE. This CDR3 has 14 residues. With 2 bases removed from V and 7 bases from J, the gap between germline ends came to 12 bases.

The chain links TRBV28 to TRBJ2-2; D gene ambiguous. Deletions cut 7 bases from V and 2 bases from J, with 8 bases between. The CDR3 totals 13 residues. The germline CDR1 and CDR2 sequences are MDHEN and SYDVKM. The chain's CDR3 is CASILGNTGELFF. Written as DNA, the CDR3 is TGTGCCAGCATATTGGGCAACACCGGGGAGCTGTTTTTT.

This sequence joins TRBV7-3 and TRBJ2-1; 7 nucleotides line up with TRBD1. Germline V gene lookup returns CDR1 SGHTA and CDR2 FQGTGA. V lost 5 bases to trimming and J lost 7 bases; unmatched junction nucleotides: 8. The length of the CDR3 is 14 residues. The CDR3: CASSISGGRNEQFF. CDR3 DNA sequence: TGTGCCAGCAGCATATCAGGGGGAAGAAATGAGCAGTTCTTC.

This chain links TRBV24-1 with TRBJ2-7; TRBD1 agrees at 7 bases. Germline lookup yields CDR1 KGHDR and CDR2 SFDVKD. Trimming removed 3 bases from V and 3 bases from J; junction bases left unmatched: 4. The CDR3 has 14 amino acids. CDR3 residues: CATSDNDRVYEQYF. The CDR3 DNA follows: TGTGCCACCAGTGATAATGACAGGGTCTACGAGCAGTACTTC.

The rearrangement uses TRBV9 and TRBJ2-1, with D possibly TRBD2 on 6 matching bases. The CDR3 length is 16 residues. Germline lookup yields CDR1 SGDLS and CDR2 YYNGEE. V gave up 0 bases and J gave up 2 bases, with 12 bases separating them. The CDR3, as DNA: TGTGCCAGCAGCGTAGCGACTAGTAGGGCCTACAATGAGCAGTTCTTC. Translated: CASSVATSRAYNEQFF. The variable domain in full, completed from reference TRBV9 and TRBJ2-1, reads DSGVTQTPKHLITATGQRVTLRCSPRSGDLSVYWYQQSLDQGLQFLIQYYNGEERAKGNILERFSAQQFPDLHSELNLSSLELGDSALYFCASSVATSRAYNEQFFGPGTRLTVL.